This entry features one T cell receptor (beta chain) sequence. The data originate from a study of control samples from healthy donors and cancer patients. V lost 1 base, J lost 2 bases, and 17 bases lay in between. The CDR3 totals 17 residues. The germline V gene encodes CDR1 SGHAT and CDR2 FQNNGV. TCRdb keeps only in-frame clones here, not all; method: immunoSEQ multiplex PCR. In the table there are approximately 170,000 clones, 91% of which are singletons. The specimen was blood. The sequence derives from a woman between 25 and 40 years old in good health. The chain combines TRBV11-2 with TRBJ1-2; D remains unclear. The CDR3 DNA is TGTGCCAGCAGCTTAGGGGGAAATGGGTATCCAAACTATGGCTACACCTTC. Encoded protein: CASSLGGNGYPNYGYTF.